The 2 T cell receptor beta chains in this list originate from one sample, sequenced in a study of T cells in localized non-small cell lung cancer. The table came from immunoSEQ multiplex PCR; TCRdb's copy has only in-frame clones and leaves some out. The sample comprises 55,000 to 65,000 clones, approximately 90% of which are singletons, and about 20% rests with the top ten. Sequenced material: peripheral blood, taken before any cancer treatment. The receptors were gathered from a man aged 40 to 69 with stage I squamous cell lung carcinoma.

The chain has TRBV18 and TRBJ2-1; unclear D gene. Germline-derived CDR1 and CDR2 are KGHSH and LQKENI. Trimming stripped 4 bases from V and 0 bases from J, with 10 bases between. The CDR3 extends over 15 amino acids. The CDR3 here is CASSLQVSSYNEQFF. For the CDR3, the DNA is TGTGCCAGCTCACTGCAGGTTAGCTCCTACAATGAGCAGTTCTTC.

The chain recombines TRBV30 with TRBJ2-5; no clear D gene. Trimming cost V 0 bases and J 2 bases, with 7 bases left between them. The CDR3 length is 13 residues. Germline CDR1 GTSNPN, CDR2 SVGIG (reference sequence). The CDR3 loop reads CAWSVTFQETQYF. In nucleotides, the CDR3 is TGTGCCTGGAGTGTGACGTTTCAAGAGACCCAGTACTTC.